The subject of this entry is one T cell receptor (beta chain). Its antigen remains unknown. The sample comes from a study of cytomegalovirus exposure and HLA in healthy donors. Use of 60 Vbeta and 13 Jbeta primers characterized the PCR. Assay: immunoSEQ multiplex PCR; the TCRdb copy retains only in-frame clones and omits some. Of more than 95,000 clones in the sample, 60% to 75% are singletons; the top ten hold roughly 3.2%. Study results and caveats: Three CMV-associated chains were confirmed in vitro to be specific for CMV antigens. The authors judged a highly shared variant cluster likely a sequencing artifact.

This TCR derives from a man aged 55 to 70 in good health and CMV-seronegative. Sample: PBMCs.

The CDR3 spells CASSPGGGSYNEQFF. CDR3 in DNA: TGTGCCAGCAGCCCGGGGGGGGGCTCCTACAATGAGCAGTTCTTC. The chain joins TRBV6-4 to TRBJ2-1; TRBD2 aligns across 8 bases. J was trimmed by 0 bases and V by 6 bases; bases with no gene match: 4. CDR1 is MRHNA, CDR2 SNTAGT, per germline. This CDR3 has 15 amino acids.